The source of this T cell receptor (beta chain) is a study of beta chain features in type 1 diabetes listed by TCRdb under 2018. Background on the whole study: Mean age, gender distribution, total cell number and subset yield did not differ between patients and healthy donors. In the study, TCRB repertoires of sorted circulating CD4+ T cell subsets from recently diagnosed type 1 diabetes patients were compared with those of matched healthy donors. Naive and central memory subsets were obtained from all 28 donors, but regulatory and stem cell-like memory subsets were isolated from only 8 patients and roughly eight healthy donors. A total of approximately 99,000,000 sorted cells were examined across all samples, and RNA yield correlated strongly with the number of cells per subset.

Each donor gave one peripheral blood draw, around 0.12 L on average, collected into heparinised tubes. Using a panel that included CD45RO, CCR7, CD25, CD127, CD95 and CD27, naive, central memory, regulatory and stem cell-like memory CD4+ T cells were sorted on a BD FACSAria II. A purity above 98% was achieved for all sorted populations. PBMCs were isolated immediately by Lymphoprep density gradient centrifugation and stained directly without culture. Samples were stained and sorted in pairs, with one healthy donor and one patient per experiment, so that batch effects were minimized. Overall study results and their limits: Type 1 diabetes patients showed a moderate but significant shortening of TCRB CDR3 length in all four CD4+ subsets. Because the HLA sub-analyses included only small numbers of individuals, any influence of HLA type on TCRB rearrangement was left unresolved. Because cDNA was sequenced instead of genomic DNA, activated cells with high expression could be over-represented, although the groups did not differ in activation or CD3 levels. PCR might favor shorter templates, but patient and control samples were amplified and corrected together, so any skew would affect both groups equally. Patients with type 1 diabetes made fewer insertions and deleted more nucleotides at VDJ recombination sites, implying thymic rearrangement abnormalities. The naive, central memory and regulatory TCRB repertoires appeared to resemble one another more closely among patients than among healthy donors.

As concerns this clone: It has no known antigen specificity. Base qualities were left out, and no much larger clone turns up one base away.

The High Capacity cDNA Reverse Transcription Kit was used to reverse transcribe all of the isolated RNA, meaning that expressed TCRB transcripts were what got sequenced. Stem cell-like memory T cell samples underwent survey-depth immunoSEQ sequencing, averaging about 1 million total reads per sample. Sorted cells were lysed in RLT buffer and RNA was extracted with DNase-treated RNeasy Micro or Mini kits, depending on cell number. To prevent cross-contamination, every cell subset was processed on its own, while patient and healthy donor samples were processed together. Using the immunoSEQ multiplex PCR, TCRB sequences were amplified from cDNA into 87-bp fragments spanning the CDR3 region. Sequencing of the amplicons was done on the Illumina HiSeq platform. Turning to the authors' computational methods: Synthetic template baselines were used to correct PCR bias computationally, reads within Hamming distance 2 were collapsed together, and singletons that could not be merged were discarded. Reads were aligned against IMGT to assign V, D and J genes, CDR3 length and insertions or deletions at six rearrangement sites. Clonotype counts were normalized to sorted cell number within each subset before computing true diversity and Gini coefficients with the tcR R package. Repertoire sharing was quantified using the overlap coefficient calculated on TCRB nucleotide sequences. What TCRdb holds here is the immuneACCESS table cut down to in-frame rearrangements. Part of the clones is not present; checked against another copy, under half of the missing clones reflect an unresolved V gene, and the others are unexplained. Clonal size and the V and J genes are those of that table, whereas D and trimming came from the DNA. This sample lists 53,000 or so clones; approximately 60% were detected once. The biggest ten clones account for around 0.29% of the sample.

The junction shows trimming of 8 bases on V and 2 bases on J, plus 15 bases between the germline ends. The germline V gene encodes CDR1 SNHLY and CDR2 FYNNEI. From its cysteine to its phenylalanine, the CDR3 spans 14 amino acids. The sequence is cut down to CDR3 DNA, 42 bases in frame from base 1. The TCR originated in a woman aged 30 to 39 with type 1 diabetes. The sequence joins TRBV2 to TRBJ1-1; the D segment could be TRBD1, given 5 matching bases. The sequencing input was stem cell memory CD4+ T cells from blood. The sample's cell subset or site label, in plain terms: stem cell-like memory CD4+ T cells. The CDR3 reads as follows: CASRGGRTNTEAFF. The DNA reads TGTGCCAGCCGGGGAGGACGGACAAACACTGAAGCTTTCTTT. Reference TRBV2 and TRBJ1-1 proteins supply the regions before and after the CDR3; the full variable domain is: EPEVTQTPSHQVTQMGQEVILRCVPISNHLYFYWYRQILGQKVEFLVSFYNNEISEKSEIFDDQFSVERPDGSNFTLKIRSTKLEDSAMYFCASRGGRTNTEAFFGQGTRLTVV.